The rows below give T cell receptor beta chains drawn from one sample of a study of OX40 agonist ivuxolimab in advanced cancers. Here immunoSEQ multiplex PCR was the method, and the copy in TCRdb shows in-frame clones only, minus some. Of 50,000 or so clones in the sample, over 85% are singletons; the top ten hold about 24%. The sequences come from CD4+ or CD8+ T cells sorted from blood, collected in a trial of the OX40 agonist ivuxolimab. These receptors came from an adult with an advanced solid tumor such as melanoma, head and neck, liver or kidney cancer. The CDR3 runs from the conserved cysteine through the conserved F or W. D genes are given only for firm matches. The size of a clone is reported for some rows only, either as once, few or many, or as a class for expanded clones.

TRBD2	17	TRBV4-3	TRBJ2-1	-	CASSQDWTSGPYNEQFF	TGCGCCAGCAGCCAAGATTGGACTAGCGGACCCTACAATGAGCAGTTCTTC
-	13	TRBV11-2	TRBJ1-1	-	CASSLDPGTEAFF	TGTGCCAGCAGCTTAGACCCGGGGACTGAAGCTTTCTTT
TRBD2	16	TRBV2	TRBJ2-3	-	CAGLGTSGRIADTQYF	TGTGCCGGCCTGGGGACTAGCGGGAGAATAGCAGATACGCAGTATTTT
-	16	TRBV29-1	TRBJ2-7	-	CSVVKGPPSSSYEQYF	TGCAGCGTAGTAAAGGGCCCCCCGAGTAGCTCCTACGAGCAGTACTTC
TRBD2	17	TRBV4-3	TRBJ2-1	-	CASSFRNSGAAGGEQFF	TGCGCCAGCAGCTTCCGAAATAGCGGGGCTGCGGGGGGTGAGCAGTTCTTC
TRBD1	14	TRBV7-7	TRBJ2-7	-	CASSLASGGSEQYF	TGTGCCAGCAGCTTAGCTTCAGGGGGCTCCGAGCAGTACTTC
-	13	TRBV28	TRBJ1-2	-	CASSRGLNYGYTF	TGTGCCAGCAGCCGTGGGCTTAACTATGGCTACACCTTC
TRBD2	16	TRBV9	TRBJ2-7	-	CASSVAEGLEFYEQYF	TGTGCCAGCAGCGTAGCTGAGGGACTAGAGTTCTACGAGCAGTACTTC
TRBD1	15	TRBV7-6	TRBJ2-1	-	CASSLLDRVGNEQFF	TGTGCCAGCAGCCTACTCGACAGGGTTGGCAATGAGCAGTTCTTC
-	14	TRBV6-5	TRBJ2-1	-	CASSLAGSYNEQFF	TGTGCCAGCAGTCTGGCGGGCTCCTACAATGAGCAGTTCTTC
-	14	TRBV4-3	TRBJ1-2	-	CASSHRRGSSGYTF	TGCGCCAGCAGCCACCGAAGGGGTTCGTCTGGCTACACCTTC
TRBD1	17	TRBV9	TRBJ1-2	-	CASSGLRQGYGYYGYTF	TGTGCCAGCAGCGGTTTGAGACAGGGTTATGGCTACTATGGCTACACCTTC
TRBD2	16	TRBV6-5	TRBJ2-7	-	CASSYAAGEAVYEQYF	TGTGCCAGCAGTTACGCTGCGGGGGAGGCCGTCTACGAGCAGTACTTC
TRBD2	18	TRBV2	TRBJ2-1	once	CASSEALLAGSSYNEQFF	TGTGCCAGCAGTGAAGCGCTATTAGCGGGAAGCTCCTACAATGAGCAGTTCTTC
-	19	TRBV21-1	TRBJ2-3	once	CASSKTPTSGRFSTDTQYF	TGTGCCAGCAGCAAAACCCCGACTAGCGGGAGGTTCAGCACAGATACGCAGTATTTT
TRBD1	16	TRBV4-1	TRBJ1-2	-	CASSQIFSTGGFGYTF	TGCGCCAGCAGCCAGATCTTCTCGACAGGGGGCTTTGGCTACACCTTC
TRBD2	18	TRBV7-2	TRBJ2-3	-	CASSLGLAGGARTDTQYF	TGTGCCAGCAGCTTAGGACTAGCGGGAGGCGCGAGGACAGATACGCAGTATTTT
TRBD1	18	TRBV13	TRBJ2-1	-	CASSLERGQGARRNEQFF	TGTGCCAGCAGCTTAGAGCGCGGACAGGGGGCGCGTAGGAATGAGCAGTTCTTC
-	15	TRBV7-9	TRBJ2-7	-	CASSLAGLAFYEQYF	TGTGCCAGCAGCTTAGCGGGGCTAGCGTTCTACGAGCAGTACTTC
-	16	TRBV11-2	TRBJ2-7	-	CASSLISSGIGYEQYF	TGTGCCAGCAGCTTAATTAGTTCGGGAATCGGCTACGAGCAGTACTTC
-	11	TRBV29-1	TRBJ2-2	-	CSYTYTGELFF	TGCAGCTATACTTACACCGGGGAGCTGTTTTTT